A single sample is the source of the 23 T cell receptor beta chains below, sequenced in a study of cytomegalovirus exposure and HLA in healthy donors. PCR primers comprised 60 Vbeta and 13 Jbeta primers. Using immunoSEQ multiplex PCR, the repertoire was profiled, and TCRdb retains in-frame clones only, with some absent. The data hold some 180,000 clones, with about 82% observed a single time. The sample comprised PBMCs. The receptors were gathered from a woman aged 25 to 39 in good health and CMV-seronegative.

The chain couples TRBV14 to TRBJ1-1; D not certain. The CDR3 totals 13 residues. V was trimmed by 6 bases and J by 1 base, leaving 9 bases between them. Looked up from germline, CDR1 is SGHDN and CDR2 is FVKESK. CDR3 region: CASRAAGNTEAFF. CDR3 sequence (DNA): TGTGCCAGCAGAGCGGCAGGGAACACTGAAGCTTTCTTT. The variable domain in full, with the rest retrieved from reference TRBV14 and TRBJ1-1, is EAGVTQFPSHSVIEKGQTVTLRCDPISGHDNLYWYRRVMGKEIKFLLHFVKESKQDESGMPNNRFLAERTGGTYSTLKVQPAELEDSGVYFCASRAAGNTEAFFGQGTRLTVV.

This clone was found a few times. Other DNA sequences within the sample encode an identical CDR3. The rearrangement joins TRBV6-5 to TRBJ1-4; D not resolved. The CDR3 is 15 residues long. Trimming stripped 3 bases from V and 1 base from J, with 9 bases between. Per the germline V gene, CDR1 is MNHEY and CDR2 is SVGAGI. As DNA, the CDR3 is TGTGCCAGCAGTTATTCCGGAGGAACTAATGAAAAACTGTTTTTT. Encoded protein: CASSYSGGTNEKLFF.

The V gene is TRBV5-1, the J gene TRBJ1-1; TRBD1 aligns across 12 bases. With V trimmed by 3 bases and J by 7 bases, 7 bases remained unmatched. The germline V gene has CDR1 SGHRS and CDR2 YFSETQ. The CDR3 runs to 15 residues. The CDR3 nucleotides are TGCGCCAGCAGCTCGGGACAGGGGGCGCGTATTGAAGCTTTCTTT. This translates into CASSSGQGARIEAFF.

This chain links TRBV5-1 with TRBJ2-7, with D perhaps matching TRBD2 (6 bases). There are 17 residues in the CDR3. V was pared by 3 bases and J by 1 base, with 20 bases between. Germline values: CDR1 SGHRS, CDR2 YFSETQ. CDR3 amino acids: CASSSLRGGHQSYEQYF. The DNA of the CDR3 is TGCGCCAGCAGCTCGCTTCGAGGAGGGCATCAATCCTACGAGCAGTACTTC.

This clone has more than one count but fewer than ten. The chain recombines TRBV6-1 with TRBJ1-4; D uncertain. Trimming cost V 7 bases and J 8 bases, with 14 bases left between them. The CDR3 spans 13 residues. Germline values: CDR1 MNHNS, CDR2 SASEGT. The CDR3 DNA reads TGTGCCAGCAAGCGGCAGGCGACGGAAAAACTGTTTTTT. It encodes CASKRQATEKLFF.

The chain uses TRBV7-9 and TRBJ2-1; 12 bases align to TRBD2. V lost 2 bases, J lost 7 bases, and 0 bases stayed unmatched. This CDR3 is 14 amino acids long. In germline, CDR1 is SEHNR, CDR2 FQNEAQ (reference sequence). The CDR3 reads CASSLTSGGNEQFF. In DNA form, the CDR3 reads TGTGCCAGCAGCTTAACTAGCGGGGGGAATGAGCAGTTCTTC.

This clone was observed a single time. CDR3 residues: CAWSGGATNEKLFF. As DNA, the CDR3 is TGTGCCTGGAGTGGAGGTGCAACTAATGAAAAACTGTTTTTT. This chain uses TRBV30 with TRBJ1-4; D call uncertain. Trimming took off 1 base at V and 0 bases at J, with 6 bases between the two ends. The CDR3 length is 14 residues. Germline CDR1 reads GTSNPN; CDR2 reads SVGIG (reference sequence).

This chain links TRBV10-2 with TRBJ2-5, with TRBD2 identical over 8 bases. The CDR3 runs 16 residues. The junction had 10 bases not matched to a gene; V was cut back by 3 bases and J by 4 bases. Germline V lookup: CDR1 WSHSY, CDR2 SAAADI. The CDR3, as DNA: TGCGCCAGCAGTGAAACGGGCTCGGGGGGGCCAGAGACCCAGTACTTC. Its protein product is CASSETGSGGPETQYF.

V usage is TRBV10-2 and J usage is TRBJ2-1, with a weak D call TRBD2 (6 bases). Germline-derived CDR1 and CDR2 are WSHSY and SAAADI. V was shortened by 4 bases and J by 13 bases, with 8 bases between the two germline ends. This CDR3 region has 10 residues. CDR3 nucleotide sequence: TGCGCCAGCAGTGGGGGAGGACAGTTCTTC. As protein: CASSGGGQFF.

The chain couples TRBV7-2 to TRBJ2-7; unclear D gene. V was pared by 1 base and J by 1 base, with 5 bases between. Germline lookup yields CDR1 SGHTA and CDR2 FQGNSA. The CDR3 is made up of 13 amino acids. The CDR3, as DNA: TGTGCCAGCAGCTTAGGGCGGTCCTACGAGCAGTACTTC. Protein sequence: CASSLGRSYEQYF.

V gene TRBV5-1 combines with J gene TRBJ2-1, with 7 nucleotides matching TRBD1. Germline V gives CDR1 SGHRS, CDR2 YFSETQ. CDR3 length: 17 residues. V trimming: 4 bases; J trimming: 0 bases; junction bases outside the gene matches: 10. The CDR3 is CASSLRPRQGSYNEQFF. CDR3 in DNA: TGCGCCAGCAGCCTCCGCCCAAGACAGGGCTCCTACAATGAGCAGTTCTTC.

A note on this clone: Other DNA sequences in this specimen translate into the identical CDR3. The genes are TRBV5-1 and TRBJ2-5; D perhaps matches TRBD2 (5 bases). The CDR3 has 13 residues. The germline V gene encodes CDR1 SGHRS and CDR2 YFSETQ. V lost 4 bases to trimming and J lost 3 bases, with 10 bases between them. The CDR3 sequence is CASSLPGEETQYF. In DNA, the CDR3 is TGCGCCAGCAGCCTCCCCGGGGAAGAGACCCAGTACTTC.

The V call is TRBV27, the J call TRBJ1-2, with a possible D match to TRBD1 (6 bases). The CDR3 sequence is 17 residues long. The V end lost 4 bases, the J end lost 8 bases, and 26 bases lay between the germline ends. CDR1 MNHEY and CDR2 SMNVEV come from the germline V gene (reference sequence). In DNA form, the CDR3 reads TGTGCCAGCAGTTCCCCCCTCACGGGGGGGGCGGCTATGGGCTACACCTTC. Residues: CASSSPLTGGAAMGYTF.

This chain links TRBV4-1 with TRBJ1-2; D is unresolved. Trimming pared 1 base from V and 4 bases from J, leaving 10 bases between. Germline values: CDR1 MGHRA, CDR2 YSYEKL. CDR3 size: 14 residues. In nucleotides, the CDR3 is TGCGCCAGCAGCCAAGGGCGGCAGACCTATGGCTACACCTTC. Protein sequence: CASSQGRQTYGYTF.

CDR3 nucleotide sequence: TGTGCCAGCAGCCACCGGAGGGGTTGGACCTACGAGCAGTACTTC. This sequence encodes CASSHRRGWTYEQYF. This chain uses TRBV14 with TRBJ2-5; tentative D call: TRBD2 (6 bases). The assigned J gene may be wrong: the sequence end matches TRBJ2-7 better. The CDR3 sequence is 15 residues long. Germline V CDR1 and CDR2: SGHDN, FVKESK.

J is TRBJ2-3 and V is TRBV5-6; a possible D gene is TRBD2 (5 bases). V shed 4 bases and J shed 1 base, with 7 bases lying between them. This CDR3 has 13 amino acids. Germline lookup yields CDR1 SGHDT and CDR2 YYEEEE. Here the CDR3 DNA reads TGTGCCAGCAGCCACGGGGGCACAGATACGCAGTATTTT. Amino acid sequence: CASSHGGTDTQYF.

CDR3 in amino acids: CASSFDRGTNEKLFF. As DNA, the CDR3 is TGTGCCAGCAGTTTCGACAGGGGCACTAATGAAAAACTGTTTTTT. The chain has TRBV2 and TRBJ1-4; TRBD1 matches 8 bases. The CDR3 runs 15 residues. The V and J ends lost 5 bases and 2 bases, in that order; junction bases with no gene match: 4. Per germline, CDR1 SNHLY and CDR2 FYNNEI.

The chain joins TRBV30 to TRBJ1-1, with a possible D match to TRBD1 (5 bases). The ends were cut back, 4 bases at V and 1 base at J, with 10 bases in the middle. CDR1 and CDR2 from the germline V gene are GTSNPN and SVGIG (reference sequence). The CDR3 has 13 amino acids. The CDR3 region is CAWKGRENTEAFF. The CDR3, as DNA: TGTGCCTGGAAGGGGCGTGAGAACACTGAAGCTTTCTTT.

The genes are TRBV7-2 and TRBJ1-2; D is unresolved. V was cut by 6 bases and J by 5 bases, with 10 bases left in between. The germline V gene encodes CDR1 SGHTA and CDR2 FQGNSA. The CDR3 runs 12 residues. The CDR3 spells CASSYDGYGYTF. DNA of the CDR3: TGTGCCAGCAGTTATGACGGGTATGGCTACACCTTC.

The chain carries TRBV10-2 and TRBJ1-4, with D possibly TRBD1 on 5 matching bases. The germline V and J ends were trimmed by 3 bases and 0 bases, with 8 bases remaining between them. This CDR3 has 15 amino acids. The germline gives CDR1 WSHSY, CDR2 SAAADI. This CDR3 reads CASSDQGATNEKLFF. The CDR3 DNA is TGCGCCAGCAGTGACCAGGGTGCAACTAATGAAAAACTGTTTTTT.

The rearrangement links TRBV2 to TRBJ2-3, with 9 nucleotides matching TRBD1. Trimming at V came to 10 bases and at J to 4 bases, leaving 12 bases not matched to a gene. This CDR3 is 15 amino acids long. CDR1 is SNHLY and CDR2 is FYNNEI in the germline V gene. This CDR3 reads CATRERTGAADTQYF. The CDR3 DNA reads TGTGCCACCCGCGAGCGGACAGGGGCCGCAGATACGCAGTATTTT.

CDR3 residues: CASSKNSYEQYF. As DNA, the CDR3 is TGTGCCAGCAGCAAGAACAGCTACGAGCAGTACTTC. The V and J genes are TRBV5-6 and TRBJ2-7; D is unclear. The V end was cut by 4 bases, the J end by 3 bases, with 8 bases between. This CDR3 is built from 12 residues. Germline CDR1 reads SGHDT; CDR2 reads YYEEEE. The whole variable domain, filled in from reference TRBV5-6 and TRBJ2-7, reads DAGVTQSPTHLIKTRGQQVTLRCSPKSGHDTVSWYQQALGQGPQFIFQYYEEEERQRGNFPDRFSGHQFPNYSSELNVNALLLGDSALYLCASSKNSYEQYFGPGTRLTVT.

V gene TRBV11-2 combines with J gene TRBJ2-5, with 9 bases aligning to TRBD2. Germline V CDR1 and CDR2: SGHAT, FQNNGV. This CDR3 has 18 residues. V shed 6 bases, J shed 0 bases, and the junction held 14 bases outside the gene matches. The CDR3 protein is CASRKRPPRGGDQETQYF. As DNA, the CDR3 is TGTGCCAGCAGAAAAAGGCCTCCTCGCGGGGGGGACCAAGAGACCCAGTACTTC.